This TCR beta chain was captured in a study of blood T cell repertoires in COVID-19. Overall study: Both acute and convalescent COVID-19 samples were obtained from the United States, Italy and Spain. T cells, B-cell-depleted T cells, or PBMCs provided the cDNA or gDNA that served as material.

V lost 4 bases to trimming and J lost 10 bases; unmatched junction nucleotides: 4. CDR1 SGHVS and CDR2 FNYEAQ come from the germline V gene. The length of the CDR3 is 13 residues. In the study's own analysis: Reference gene primer amplification gave nucleated cell count estimates. Some clones are missing from TCRdb's copy, which holds only in-frame ones; the method was immunoSEQ multiplex PCR. V and J calls and clone size follow that table, whereas D and trimming were derived from the DNA. Of around 270,000 clones listed, around 84% were seen once; the top ten hold 4.2%. The rearrangement joins TRBV7-6 to TRBJ1-6; 7 bases are a match to TRBD1. What was sequenced was peripheral blood. The clonotype originates from a man in his 60s with acute or convalescent COVID-19. CDR3 nucleotides: TGTGCCAGCAGCTCCCAACAGGGGTCACCCCTCCACTTT. It encodes CASSSQQGSPLHF.